The clone carrying this TCR beta chain appeared once. These data belong to a study of blood T cell repertoires in COVID-19. Whole-study context: Acute and convalescent COVID-19 specimens originated in the United States, Italy and Spain.

Germline lookup yields CDR1 LGHDT and CDR2 YNNKEL (reference sequence). The CDR3 length is 16 residues. V dropped 2 bases and J dropped 2; count of bases not matched to a gene: 5. TCRdb's copy holds only in-frame clones and misses some; the assay was immunoSEQ multiplex PCR. This sample has 43,000 or so clones, with roughly four fifths found just once. The chain is built from TRBV3-1 (or the pseudogene TRBV3-2) and TRBJ2-3, with 9 bases aligning to TRBD2. This TCR was recovered from a woman aged 55-69 years with acute or convalescent COVID-19. Sequencing was done on a sample of peripheral blood. The CDR3 reads CASSQLSGGNTDTQYF. The CDR3 DNA is TGTGCCAGCAGCCAACTTAGCGGGGGCAACACAGATACGCAGTATTTT.